The T cell receptor beta chain described here comes from a study of blood T cell repertoires in COVID-19. TCRdb's copy holds only in-frame clones and misses some; the assay was immunoSEQ multiplex PCR. The table has about 140,000 clones, over 75% seen once. The V end was cut by 4 bases, the J end by 7 bases, with 13 bases between. Germline-derived CDR1 and CDR2 are MNHEY and SVGAGI. This CDR3 region has 14 residues. The chain links TRBV6-5 to TRBJ1-4; no clear D. The TCR sequence derives from a man aged 55 to 70 with active or convalescent COVID-19. The sequenced material came from peripheral blood. CDR3 in amino acids: CASSLGARSEKLFF. The CDR3, as DNA: TGTGCCAGCAGTTTAGGTGCGAGGAGTGAAAAACTGTTTTTT.